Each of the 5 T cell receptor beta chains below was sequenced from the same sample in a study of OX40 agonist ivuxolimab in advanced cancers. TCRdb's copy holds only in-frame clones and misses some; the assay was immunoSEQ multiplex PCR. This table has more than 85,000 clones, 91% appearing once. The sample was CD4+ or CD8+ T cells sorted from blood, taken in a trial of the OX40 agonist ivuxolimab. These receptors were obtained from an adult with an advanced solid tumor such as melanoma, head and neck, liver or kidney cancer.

The CDR3 DNA sequence: TGCGCCAGCAGCCAAGACGCATTCCTCCTAGGGCCCCAGCATTTT. Its protein is CASSQDAFLLGPQHF. The chain couples TRBV4-3 to TRBJ1-5, with no clear D. V lost 0 bases and J lost 9, with 15 bases in between. The germline V gene encodes CDR1 LGHNA and CDR2 YSLEER. CDR3 size: 15 residues.

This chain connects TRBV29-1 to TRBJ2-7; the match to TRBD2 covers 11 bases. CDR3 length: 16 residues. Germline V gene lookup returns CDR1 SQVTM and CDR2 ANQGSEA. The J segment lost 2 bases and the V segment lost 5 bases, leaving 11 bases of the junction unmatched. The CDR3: CSVKGPRLAGTYEQYF. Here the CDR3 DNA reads TGCAGCGTTAAGGGGCCCCGACTAGCGGGAACCTACGAGCAGTACTTC.

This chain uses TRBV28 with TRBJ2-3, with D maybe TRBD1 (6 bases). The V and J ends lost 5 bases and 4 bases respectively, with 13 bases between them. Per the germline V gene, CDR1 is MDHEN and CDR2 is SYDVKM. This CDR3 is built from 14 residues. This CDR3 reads CASSVQGPPDTQYF. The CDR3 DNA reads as TGTGCCAGCAGTGTACAGGGCCCCCCAGATACGCAGTATTTT.

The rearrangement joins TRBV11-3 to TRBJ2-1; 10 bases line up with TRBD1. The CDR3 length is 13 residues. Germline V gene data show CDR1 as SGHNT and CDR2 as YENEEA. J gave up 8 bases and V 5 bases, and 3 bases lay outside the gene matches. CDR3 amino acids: CASSPGQGYEQFF. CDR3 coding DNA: TGTGCCAGCAGCCCGGGACAGGGGTATGAGCAGTTCTTC.

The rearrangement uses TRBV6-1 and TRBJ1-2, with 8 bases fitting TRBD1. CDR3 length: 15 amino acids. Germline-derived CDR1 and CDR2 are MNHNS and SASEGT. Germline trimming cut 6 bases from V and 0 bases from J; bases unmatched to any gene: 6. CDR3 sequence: CASSAGQGSNYGYTF. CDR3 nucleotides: TGTGCCAGCAGCGCCGGACAGGGATCTAACTATGGCTACACCTTC.